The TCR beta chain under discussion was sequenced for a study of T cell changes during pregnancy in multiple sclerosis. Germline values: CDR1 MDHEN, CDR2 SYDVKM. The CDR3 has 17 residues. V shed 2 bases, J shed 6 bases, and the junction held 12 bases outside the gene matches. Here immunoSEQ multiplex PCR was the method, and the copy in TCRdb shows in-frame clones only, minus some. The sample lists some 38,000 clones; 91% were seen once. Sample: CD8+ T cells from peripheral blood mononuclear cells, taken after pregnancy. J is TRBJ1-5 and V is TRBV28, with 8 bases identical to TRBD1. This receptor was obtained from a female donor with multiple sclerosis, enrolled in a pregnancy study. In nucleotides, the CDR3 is TGTGCCAGCAGTTTAGGTGGGACAGGTCTTTTACTTCAGCCCCAGCATTTT. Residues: CASSLGGTGLLLQPQHF.